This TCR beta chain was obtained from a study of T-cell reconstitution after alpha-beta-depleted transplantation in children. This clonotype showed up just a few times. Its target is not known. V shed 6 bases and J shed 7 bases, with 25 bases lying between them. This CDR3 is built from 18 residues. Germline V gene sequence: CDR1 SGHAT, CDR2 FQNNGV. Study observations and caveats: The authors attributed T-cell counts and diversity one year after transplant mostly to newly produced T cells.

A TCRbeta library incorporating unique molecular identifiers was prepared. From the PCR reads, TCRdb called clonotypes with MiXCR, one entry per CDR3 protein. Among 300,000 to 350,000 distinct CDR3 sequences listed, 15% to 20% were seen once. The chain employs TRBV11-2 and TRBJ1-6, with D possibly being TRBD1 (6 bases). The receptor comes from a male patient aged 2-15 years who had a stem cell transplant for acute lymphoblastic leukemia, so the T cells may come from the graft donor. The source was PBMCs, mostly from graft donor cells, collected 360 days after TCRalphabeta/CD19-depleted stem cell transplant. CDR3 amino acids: CASRSRTGGQGWNSPLHF. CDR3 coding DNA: TGTGCCAGCAGATCCCGAACCGGGGGGCAGGGGTGGAATTCACCCCTCCACTTT.